The next 27 T cell receptor beta chains were all read from a single sample in a study of T cells in Graves' hyperthyroidism and ophthalmopathy. RNA transcripts provided the source from which TCR beta CDR3 regions were amplified. A set of HTBI primers served as the primers for a first-round RT-PCR of the TCR CDR3. In TCRdb, the multiplex PCR reads were re-called with MiXCR into one record per CDR3 protein. The sample lists a few hundred thousand distinct CDR3 sequences, around 42% seen once, with 15% to 20% in the top ten. The material sequenced was peripheral blood or thyroid tissue (not recorded which). The receptor set was obtained from an adult woman with Graves' disease, either hyperthyroidism or ophthalmopathy (not recorded which).

Here the CDR3 DNA reads TGTGCCAGCAGCCCGCTAGCGGGAGCGTTGGCTTTCTTT. It specifies CASSPLAGALAFF. The gene calls are TRBV7-2 and TRBJ1-1; D remains unclear. The CDR3 covers 13 residues. Trimming left V 5 bases short and J 11 bases short, with 18 bases between. The germline V gene has CDR1 SGHTA and CDR2 FQGNSA.

This clonotype was recorded at least ten times. The chain is built from TRBV2 and TRBJ2-7; 8 bases agree with TRBD2. V trimming: 4 bases; J trimming: 1 base; junction bases outside the gene matches: 6. Germline CDR1 SNHLY, CDR2 FYNNEI. The CDR3 sequence is 15 residues long. CDR3 in DNA: TGTGCCAGCAGTGCGGAGACTAGCGCATCCTACGAGCAGTACTTC. Its translation: CASSAETSASYEQYF.

This clonotype came up many times. The CDR3: CASSLSPGQRNEKLFF. CDR3 nucleotide sequence: TGCGCCAGCAGCTTGTCGCCGGGACAGCGGAATGAAAAACTGTTTTTT. The J gene is TRBJ1-4, the V gene TRBV5-1; 7 bases line up with TRBD1. There are 16 residues in the CDR3. J lost 5 bases, V lost 1 base, and 8 bases had no gene match. The germline V gene has CDR1 SGHRS and CDR2 YFSETQ.

This clonotype has ten or more counts. Since the CDR3 does not end with the conserved phenylalanine or tryptophan, this likely comes from a read error. Because the CDR3's place on the DNA is in doubt, the DNA is left out and the CDR3 is given as listed by TCRdb. The CDR3 is CAISESADLFAI. The rearrangement joins TRBV10-3 to TRBJ1-2. The CDR3 numbers 12 amino acids, ends counted. Germline V gives CDR1 ENHRY, CDR2 SYGVKD.

The CDR3 region is CASSFDRGMLNTEAFF. The CDR3 bases are TGTGCCAGCAGCTTCGACAGGGGGATGTTGAACACTGAAGCTTTCTTT. The J gene is TRBJ1-1, the V gene TRBV7-8; 9 bases align to TRBD1. This CDR3 region has 16 residues. The V gene's germline CDR1 is SGHVS and CDR2 FQNEAQ. Germline trimming cut 3 bases from V and 0 bases from J; bases unmatched to any gene: 5. Complete variable domain (other parts from reference TRBV7-8 and TRBJ1-1): GAGVSQSPRYKVAKRGQDVALRCDPISGHVSLFWYQQALGQGPEFLTYFQNEAQLDKSGLPSDRFFAERPEGSVSTLKIQRTQQEDSAVYLCASSFDRGMLNTEAFFGQGTRLTVV.

This chain joins TRBV7-2 and TRBJ2-7, with D perhaps being TRBD1 or TRBD2 (5 bases each). V was trimmed by 3 bases and J by 4 bases, leaving 13 bases between them. This CDR3 spans 14 amino acids. CDR1 and CDR2 (germline): SGHTA, FQGNSA. The CDR3 is CASSLSRDLYEQYF. The CDR3 coding sequence is TGTGCCAGCAGCTTGTCCCGGGACCTTTACGAGCAGTACTTC.

For this clonotype: A much larger clonotype is one base distant, so this may be a read error. This rearrangement joins TRBV5-1 to TRBJ1-1; TRBD1 is a possible D gene (5 bases). Germline CDR1 SGHRS, CDR2 YFSETQ. This CDR3 has 15 residues. The CDR3 sequence is CANSLGSQGGTEAFF. The CDR3 DNA sequence: TGCGCCAACAGCTTGGGTTCGCAGGGAGGCACTGAAGCTTTCTTT.

The chain is built from TRBV9 and TRBJ2-3; possibly TRBD1 for D (5 bases). V lost 2 bases and J lost 1, with 8 bases in between. Germline CDR1 SGDLS, CDR2 YYNGEE. The length of the CDR3 is 14 residues. CDR3 residues: CASSVQTGTDTQYF. The CDR3 nucleotides read TGTGCCAGCAGCGTGCAGACAGGCACAGATACGCAGTATTTT.

V is TRBV20-1 and J is TRBJ2-5, with D hard to call. In germline, CDR1 is DFQATT, CDR2 SNEGSKA (reference sequence). The length of the CDR3 is 11 residues. Trimming took off 0 bases at V and 13 bases at J, with 12 bases between the two ends. The CDR3 coding sequence is TGCAGTGCTAGAGATATGGGTATCCGGTACTTC. Translating gives CSARDMGIRYF.

V usage is TRBV9 and J usage is TRBJ2-5, with D possibly TRBD1 on 5 matching bases. The CDR3 contains 12 residues. The germline V gene has CDR1 SGDLS and CDR2 YYNGEE. Trimming removed 9 bases from V and 0 bases from J, with 9 bases in between. CDR3 protein: CATGADQETQYF. The CDR3 DNA is TGTGCCACTGGGGCCGACCAAGAGACCCAGTACTTC. Drawing the rest from reference TRBV9 and TRBJ2-5, the complete variable domain is DSGVTQTPKHLITATGQRVTLRCSPRSGDLSVYWYQQSLDQGLQFLIQYYNGEERAKGNILERFSAQQFPDLHSELNLSSLELGDSALYFCATGADQETQYFGPGTRLLVL.

At least ten counts were recorded for this clonotype. The chain couples TRBV7-9 to TRBJ2-7; D may be TRBD1 (5 bases). Germline V gene data show CDR1 as SEHNR and CDR2 as FQNEAQ (reference sequence). V lost 5 bases and J 3 bases, leaving 20 bases between the germline ends. The CDR3 runs to 16 residues. CDR3 region: CASSPPRVGLNYEQYF. For the CDR3, the DNA is TGTGCCAGCAGCCCCCCCAGGGTGGGATTAAACTACGAGCAGTACTTC.

There are many counts of this clonotype. A much more abundant neighbour one base away suggests this may be a read error. V gene TRBV24-1 combines with J gene TRBJ2-5; 7 nucleotides align to TRBD2. Germline lookup yields CDR1 KGHDR and CDR2 SFDVKD. V shed 7 bases and J 5 bases; nucleotides not matched to a gene: 6. This CDR3 has 13 residues. CDR3 loop: CATSPMREETQYF. DNA of the CDR3: TGTGCCACCAGCCCGATGCGGGAGGAGACCCAGTACTTC.

This clonotype was seen only a few times. This may be a read error, as it is one base from a much larger clone. The V and J genes are TRBV5-1 and TRBJ1-6; 9 nucleotides align to TRBD1. CDR1 and CDR2 from the germline V gene are SGHRS and YFSETQ. The CDR3 is 14 amino acids. CDR3 nucleotide sequence: TGTGCCAGCAGCGCCGGGACAGGGAATTCACCCCTCCACTTT. It specifies CASSAGTGNSPLHF.

The rearrangement uses TRBV28 and TRBJ2-1; 10 bases fit TRBD2. V was clipped by 9 bases and J by 8 bases; unmatched bases: 16. CDR1 and CDR2 (germline): MDHEN, SYDVKM. The CDR3 is made up of 16 amino acids. DNA for the CDR3: TGTGCCAGTCTCTCTCTGGCTAGCGGGAGTGCCGATGAGCAGTTCTTC. Its translation is CASLSLASGSADEQFF.

In this sample, this clonotype turned up many times. The V and J genes are TRBV20-1 and TRBJ1-1, with D possibly being TRBD1 (6 bases). V lost 7 bases to trimming and J lost 0 bases, with 12 bases between them. Germline V CDR1 and CDR2: DFQATT, SNEGSKA (reference sequence). The CDR3 sequence is 13 residues long. DNA of the CDR3: TGCAGTGTCAGGGGCAGTTTGAACACTGAAGCTTTCTTT. It translates to CSVRGSLNTEAFF.

This clonotype has at least ten counts. The V and J genes are TRBV11-2 and TRBJ1-6; no reliable D call. The CDR3 covers 13 residues. Per germline, CDR1 SGHAT and CDR2 FQNNGV. V lost 1 base and J 7 bases, leaving 5 bases between the germline ends. This CDR3 is CASSLGRNSPLHF. CDR3 DNA: TGTGCCAGCAGCTTAGGGCGGAATTCACCCCTCCACTTT.

This clonotype showed up many times. The chain is built from TRBV19 and TRBJ2-5, with D possibly called TRBD1 or TRBD2 (5 bases each). Germline V gene sequence: CDR1 LNHDA, CDR2 SQIVND (reference sequence). The V end was cut by 5 bases, the J end by 7 bases, with 17 bases between. The CDR3 is 14 amino acids. CDR3 residues: CASSGGPRTGTQYF. CDR3 bases: TGTGCCAGTAGTGGGGGACCCCGGACGGGGACCCAGTACTTC.

CDR3 sequence: CASSLNPAGETGELFF. DNA for the CDR3: TGTGCCAGCAGCTTAAACCCCGCAGGGGAAACCGGGGAGCTGTTTTTT. The rearrangement links TRBV7-3 to TRBJ2-2; perhaps TRBD1 as D (6 bases). V was trimmed by 1 base and J by 5 bases, leaving 14 bases between them. Germline CDR1 SGHTA, CDR2 FQGTGA. CDR3 length: 16 amino acids.

The chain uses TRBV29-1 and TRBJ1-6, with 7 bases lining up with TRBD1. CDR3 length: 14 amino acids. Germline V lookup: CDR1 SQVTM, CDR2 ANQGSEA. The V segment lost 6 bases and the J segment 6 bases; nucleotides outside the gene matches: 8. The CDR3 nucleotides read TGCAGCGTCGCCTCCGGGACAGCTAATTCACCCCTCCACTTT. Translated: CSVASGTANSPLHF.

This clonotype is a singleton in its sample. A single base separates this from a much larger clone, so it may be a read error. This chain connects TRBV13 to TRBJ2-7; perhaps D is TRBD1 or TRBD2 (5 bases each). The CDR3 runs to 13 residues. Germline V CDR1 and CDR2: PRHDT, FYEKMQ (reference sequence). The CDR3 sequence: CGSSLRGAYEQYF. DNA for the CDR3: TGTGGCAGCAGTTTAAGGGGAGCGTACGAGCAGTACTTC.

V usage is TRBV19 and J usage is TRBJ1-5, with D tentatively TRBD1 (5 bases). Germline CDR1 is LNHDA and CDR2 is SQIVND (reference sequence). The CDR3 extends over 14 amino acids. Trimming shortened V by 7 bases and J by 6 bases, and 16 bases separated the two germline ends. For the CDR3, the DNA is TGTGCCAGTACGCCCGGCCGGGGGAGTCAGCCCCAGCATTTT. Translating gives CASTPGRGSQPQHF. Looking up the rest from reference TRBV19 and TRBJ1-5 gives the full variable domain: DGGITQSPKYLFRKEGQNVTLSCEQNLNHDAMYWYRQDPGQGLRLIYYSQIVNDFQKGDIAEGYSVSREKKESFPLTVTSAQKNPTAFYLCASTPGRGSQPQHFGDGTRLSIL.

CDR3 coding DNA: TGCGCCAGCAGCTGGGACGGAGCAAGCTCCTATAATTCACCCCTCCACTTT. It encodes CASSWDGASSYNSPLHF. The chain joins TRBV5-1 to TRBJ1-6; D is possibly TRBD1 (5 bases). V was clipped by 3 bases and J by 0 bases, with 13 bases between them. CDR3 size: 17 residues. The germline CDR1 and CDR2 sequences are SGHRS and YFSETQ.

This clonotype was detected only once. One end of the junction varies from germline; a read error may be responsible. This chain uses TRBV12-3 or TRBV12-4 with TRBJ2-2; tentatively, D is TRBD1 (5 bases). This CDR3 has 15 residues. CDR3: CASSPGQSNPNEQFF. The DNA of the CDR3 is TGTGCCAGCAGCCCTGGACAAAGCAATCCCAATGAGCAGTTTTTT.

This clonotype was seen many times. The chain combines TRBV7-9 with TRBJ1-4; D is undetermined. V lost 3 bases, J lost 3 bases, and 17 bases lay in between. In germline, CDR1 is SEHNR, CDR2 FQNEAQ (reference sequence). The CDR3 totals 17 residues. The CDR3 nucleotides are TGTGCCAGCAGCTTGCTGATCCCCGGGGAATCTAATGAAAAACTGTTTTTT. As protein: CASSLLIPGESNEKLFF.

This sequence joins TRBV7-9 and TRBJ1-5, with D possibly TRBD1 on 5 matching bases. The ends were cut back, 7 bases at V and 9 bases at J, with 13 bases in the middle. The CDR3 sequence is 12 residues long. Germline V gene sequence: CDR1 SEHNR, CDR2 FQNEAQ (reference sequence). As DNA, the CDR3 is TGTGCCAGCATCGAGGCCGGGGGGCCCCAGCATTTT. As protein: CASIEAGGPQHF.

This clonotype was picked up many times. V gene TRBV7-9 combines with J gene TRBJ2-5; possible D gene TRBD2, 6 bases. The CDR3 loop spans 13 amino acids. Trimming removed 5 bases at V and 5 bases at J, with 12 bases between. Germline V gene sequence: CDR1 SEHNR, CDR2 FQNEAQ (reference sequence). The CDR3 bases are TGTGCCAGCAGCGTAGTAGGAGGGGAGACCCAGTACTTC. It yields the protein CASSVVGGETQYF. Variable domain in full (rest from reference TRBV7-9 and TRBJ2-5): DTGVSQNPRHKITKRGQNVTFRCDPISEHNRLYWYRQTLGQGPEFLTYFQNEAQLEKSRLLSDRFSAERPKGSFSTLEIQRTEQGDSAMYLCASSVVGGETQYFGPGTRLLVL.

In its sample, this clonotype was seen a few times. This chain joins TRBV7-2 and TRBJ2-3; D is ambiguous. Trimming pared 2 bases from V and 0 bases from J, leaving 9 bases between. Germline-derived CDR1 and CDR2 are SGHTA and FQGNSA. CDR3 length: 15 residues. CDR3 residues: CASSLFLSSTDTQYF. The CDR3 nucleotides are TGTGCCAGCAGCTTATTTCTCTCTAGCACAGATACGCAGTATTTT.